This T cell receptor (beta chain) was found in a study of T cells in Graves' hyperthyroidism and ophthalmopathy. For the study at large: It was at initial diagnosis, before any treatment, that peripheral blood was collected. Study findings and constraints: Stable hyperthyroidism and ophthalmopathy were separated using 13 V-J signatures.

From germline, CDR1 is SGHDN and CDR2 FVKESK. The CDR3 sequence is 14 residues long. Trimming took 0 bases from V and 7 from J, leaving 11 bases between them. Uncontrolled infection, other autoimmune disease, pregnancy or lactation disqualified patients from enrolment. This clonotype showed up just a few times. The antigen remains unidentified. Amplification of TCR beta CDR3 regions was performed using RNA transcripts as template. Initially, a first-round RT-PCR of the TCR CDR3 employed the HTBI primer set. MiXCR was run by TCRdb on the multiplex PCR reads, yielding one entry per CDR3 protein. In the table there are under 350,000 distinct CDR3 sequences, 15% to 20% of which are singletons.

This TCR was recovered from a woman between 55 and 75 years old with Graves' ophthalmopathy. V gene TRBV14 combines with J gene TRBJ2-3, with D uncertain. Specimen: blood. CDR3: CASSQEVGRYTQYF. DNA of the CDR3: TGTGCCAGCAGCCAAGAGGTCGGCCGGTATACGCAGTATTTT.